The next 3 T cell receptor beta chains were all read from a single sample in a study of blood T cell repertoires in COVID-19. Some clones are missing from TCRdb's copy, which holds only in-frame ones; the method was immunoSEQ multiplex PCR. This sample carries fewer than 500,000 clones, approximately 90% of them seen once, and the ten largest clones take 0.7%. Sample: PBMCs or T cells enriched from blood (not recorded which). These receptors were obtained from a young woman who had recovered from COVID-19.

This chain uses TRBV19 with TRBJ2-7; 7 bases fit TRBD2. The CDR3 has 16 residues. Germline V lookup: CDR1 LNHDA, CDR2 SQIVND (reference sequence). V lost 5 bases to trimming and J lost 0 bases; unmatched junction nucleotides: 10. The CDR3 sequence: CASSPSTGGSSYEQYF. CDR3 nucleotides: TGTGCCAGTAGTCCCTCGACGGGAGGAAGCTCCTACGAGCAGTACTTC.

This clone was observed a few times. The CDR3, as DNA: TGTGCCAGCAGTTCCCCCGAGGGAGCCTACGAGCAGTACTTC. Protein sequence: CASSSPEGAYEQYF. V and J are TRBV6-5 and TRBJ2-7; a weak D match, TRBD2 (5 bases). The CDR3 extends over 14 amino acids. Germline V gene lookup returns CDR1 MNHEY and CDR2 SVGAGI. With 4 bases removed from V and 2 bases from J, the gap between germline ends came to 12 bases.

The CDR3 reads CASSPLPPGLDTQYF. CDR3 DNA: TGTGCCAGCAGCCCCCTCCCGCCGGGGTTGGATACGCAGTATTTT. The chain recombines TRBV7-9 with TRBJ2-3, with D possibly matching TRBD2 (5 bases). Trimming took 5 bases from V and 6 from J, leaving 18 bases between them. The CDR3 runs 15 residues. From germline, CDR1 is SEHNR and CDR2 FQNEAQ (reference sequence).